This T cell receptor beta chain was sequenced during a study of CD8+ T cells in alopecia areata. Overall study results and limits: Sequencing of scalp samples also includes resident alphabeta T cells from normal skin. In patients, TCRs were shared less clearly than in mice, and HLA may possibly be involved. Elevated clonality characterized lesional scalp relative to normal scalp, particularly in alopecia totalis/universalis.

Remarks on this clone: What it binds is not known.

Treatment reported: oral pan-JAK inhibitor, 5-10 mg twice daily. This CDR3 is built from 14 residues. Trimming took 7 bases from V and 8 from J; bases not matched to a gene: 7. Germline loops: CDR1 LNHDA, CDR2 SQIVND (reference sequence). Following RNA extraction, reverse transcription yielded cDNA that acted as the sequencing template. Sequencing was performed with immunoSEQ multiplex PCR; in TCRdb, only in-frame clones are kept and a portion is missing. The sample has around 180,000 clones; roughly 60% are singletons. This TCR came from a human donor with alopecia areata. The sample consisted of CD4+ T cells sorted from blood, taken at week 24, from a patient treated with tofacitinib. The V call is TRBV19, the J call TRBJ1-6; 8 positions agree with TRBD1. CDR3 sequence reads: CASKMDRVDSPLHF. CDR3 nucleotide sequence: TGTGCCAGTAAGATGGACAGGGTAGATTCACCCCTCCACTTT.